The TCR beta chain under discussion was sequenced for a study of blood T cells in healthy people across ages (dated by TCRdb to the mid-2010s). About the full investigation: In model experiments, template switching captured roughly one uniquely barcoded TCR beta cDNA molecule for every two T cells. The donors were divided into four age groups: young (average around 15 years), middle-aged (about 39), aged (approximately 64) and long-lived (nearly 85). The study measured age-related changes in TCR beta repertoire diversity using deep sequencing normalized with unique cDNA molecular identifiers. For two donors (one aged 18 to 30 and one aged 80 or older), the study analyzed two additional independent replicas of 1 million unique cDNA reads from the same blood draw. Overall study outcomes, separate from this receptor: A strong correlation was found between observed TCR beta diversity and the percentage of naive T cells measured by flow cytometry. As age increased, observed TCR beta diversity per million T cells dropped in a roughly linear way, and a significant reduction was already evident by age about 36. Compared with the aged group, more naive CD4+ T cells, fewer expanded clones and increased TCR diversity were shown by the long-lived group, suggesting age selection. Bulk unsorted PBMC profiling prevented conclusive comparison of naive and antigen-experienced compartments. Estimates of total diversity based on one million sequenced T cells were considered lower bounds and underestimates. Because donor CMV infection status was unknown, age-related changes in expanded clonotypes were potentially confounded.

The trim is 5 bases for V and 2 bases for J, with a gap of 13 bases between the germline ends. CDR1 SEHNR and CDR2 FQNEAQ were looked up in the germline V gene (reference sequence). The CDR3 measures 14 amino acids from cysteine to phenylalanine. The entry retains the CDR3 DNA only, 42 bases that are in frame from base 1. Receptor amplification or capture employed 5' RACE. The run used an Illumina HiSeq 2500. A second PCR of about 7 to 12 cycles was run with a J-beta primer mix and a sample-barcoded 5' primer. A unique molecular identifier was introduced onto each TCR beta cDNA molecule by a template-switch 5' adaptor carrying 12 random nucleotides. Each sample yielded at least 2.5 million CDR3-containing paired-end reads. The Mint cDNA synthesis kit, primed by a TRBC-specific oligonucleotide, was used to synthesize first-strand cDNA from all RNA. Following uracil-DNA glycosylase treatment, all cDNA underwent a first 18-cycle PCR with the universal primers M1SS and BC2_uni_R. As for the original processing: Each sample was normalized by randomly selecting 1 million high-quality reads, each carrying a distinct molecular identifier. Instead of being binned into consensus sequences, reads that shared molecular identifiers were thrown out. MiTCR, with a Q25 quality threshold and the strictest error-elimination algorithm, was used for CDR3 identification, clonotype clustering and error correction. Lower-bound total TCR beta diversity was estimated with a nonparametric unseen species model using Euler transformation. TCRdb's own reprocessing of the public reads used fastp at Q25 and MiXCR and kept productive beta chains. Rows merge per CDR3 protein into single entries with the most common DNA and genes. The V and J calls, along with clone size, are taken from TCRdb and not from the paper's own processing. This sample comprises roughly 560,000 distinct CDR3 sequences, approximately 25% of them detected only once. The ten largest clones add up to just over 8.5% of the sample.

The roughly 39 donors, aged about 6 to 95 years, were systemically healthy Caucasian individuals from Russia. Each donor gave 8 to 10 milliliters of peripheral blood, collected into EDTA-treated Vacutainer tubes. Ficoll-Paque density-gradient centrifugation was used to isolate PBMCs, with at least 6.5 million per sample. Trizol reagent was used to extract total RNA from PBMCs, with at least 6 micrograms per sample. For every donor, flow cytometry on a PBMC aliquot measured the percentage of naive CD45RAhigh/CD27high T cells. This clonotype has a handful of counts. There is no known antigen for this receptor. Nothing much larger sits one base from this clone, and base qualities are not available. The same specimen was also included in a second study, on T cells of mothers and their children. Reported in the second study: The donors were nine systemically healthy Caucasian individuals, made up of three mothers and their six children. cDNA synthesis consumed the entire amount of extracted RNA, loaded at approximately 1.5 ug RNA in each 15 ul reaction. In the second PCR, the M1S primer added sample barcodes and 2-4 random nucleotides. More than 9 million TCR beta CDR3 reads were obtained from each mother, and 2.5 million to 3 million reads were obtained from each child. Thymic selection similarly shapes TCR recombination output in related and unrelated pairs, with minor effect from inherited differences. Normalized repertoire overlap was always found to be slightly, but never significantly, higher in related mother-child pairs than in unrelated mother-child pairs. Persistent microchimeric T cell clones were not detected, at a sensitivity of about 99 clones per million clonotypes. To look for features that set related mother-child pairs apart from unrelated individuals, the researchers ran deep NGS to compare the TCR beta repertoires of mothers and children. The mean age was around 42 +/- 4 years for the mothers and approximately 11 +/- 4 years for the children. After adapters were ligated using NEBNext reagents, the libraries underwent 100+100 nt paired-end sequencing on an Illumina HiSeq 2000. To prevent cross-contamination, the mother and child libraries were prepared one month apart and sequenced in separate runs. For each donor, somewhere between roughly 500,000 and 2,100,000 distinct TCR beta clonotypes were identified. Naive TCR beta clonotypes were estimated from low-frequency clonotypes matched to each donor's FACS-determined naive share, without sorting.

Sequenced input: blood. This chain joins TRBV7-9 to TRBJ2-7, with the D gene possibly TRBD1 or TRBD2, each one fitting 5 bases. The source of this sequence is a boy younger than 18 in good health. The DNA sequence is given as TGTGCCAGCAGCCCCCGGGGCAACGCCTACGAGCAGTACTTC. This encodes CASSPRGNAYEQYF. With the rest looked up from the reference TRBV7-9 and TRBJ2-7 genes rather than sequenced, the full variable domain is DTGVSQNPRHKITKRGQNVTFRCDPISEHNRLYWYRQTLGQGPEFLTYFQNEAQLEKSRLLSDRFSAERPKGSFSTLEIQRTEQGDSAMYLCASSPRGNAYEQYFGPGTRLTVT.